This is a list of T cell receptor beta chains from one sample in a study of T cells in Graves' hyperthyroidism and ophthalmopathy. In TCRdb, the multiplex PCR reads were re-called with MiXCR into one record per CDR3 protein. The table shows a few hundred thousand distinct CDR3 sequences, with approximately 49% occurring only once. Sequencing was performed on peripheral blood or thyroid tissue (not recorded which). Every receptor here comes from an adult woman with Graves' disease, either hyperthyroidism or ophthalmopathy (not recorded which). CDR3s include the opening cysteine and the closing phenylalanine or tryptophan. The D gene is left open where the match is weak. Some rows have no size entry. The others give once, few or many, or a class for an expanded clone.

D gene	clone size	V gene	J gene	CDR3 protein	CDR3 DNA
TRBD2	few	TRBV11-2	TRBJ2-5	CASSLSGGGETQYF	TGTGCCAGCAGCTTGTCGGGGGGAGGGGAGACCCAGTACTTC
.	.	TRBV2	TRBJ1-2	CASSETAGAHYGYTF	TGTGCCAGCAGTGAAACCGCAGGGGCACACTATGGCTACACCTTC
.	many	TRBV5-1	TRBJ2-6	CASSPGTVYSGANVLTF	TGCGCCAGCAGCCCCGGGACTGTTTACTCTGGGGCCAACGTCCTGACTTTC
.	few	TRBV7-2	TRBJ2-5	CASSIRVQETQYF	TGTGCCAGCAGCATAAGGGTCCAAGAGACCCAGTACTTC
TRBD1	.	TRBV28	TRBJ1-6	CASKDRVDSPLHF	TGTGCCAGCAAAGACAGGGTTGATTCACCCCTCCACTTT
.	.	TRBV7-9	TRBJ2-5	CASSIRVEGTQYF	TGTGCCAGCAGCATCAGGGTGGAGGGGACCCAGTACTTC
TRBD1	.	TRBV15	TRBJ2-7	CATSRDVGQGTYEQYF	TGTGCCACCAGCAGAGATGTCGGACAGGGCACCTACGAGCAGTACTTC
.	few	TRBV20-1	TRBJ1-2	CSAYSANYGYTF	TGCAGTGCCTACAGCGCTAACTATGGCTACACCTTC
.	few	TRBV7-2	TRBJ1-4	CASSLVAGTNEKLFF	TGTGCCAGCAGCTTAGTCGCAGGGACGAATGAAAAACTGTTTTTT
TRBD2	many	TRBV10-3	TRBJ2-2	CAISPGLAGAYAGELFF	TGTGCCATCAGCCCGGGACTAGCGGGAGCCTATGCCGGGGAGCTGTTTTTT
.	many	TRBV7-2	TRBJ1-2	CASNPTGSYGYTF	TGTGCCAGCAACCCGACAGGTTCCTATGGCTACACCTTC
.	many	TRBV10-3	TRBJ2-5	CAISDLQDPQETQYF	TGTGCCATCAGTGACCTACAGGACCCTCAAGAGACCCAGTACTTC
TRBD1	.	TRBV15	TRBJ1-2	CATSKPGGGYTF	TGTGCCACCAGCAAACCAGGGGGCGGCTACACCTTC
.	many	TRBV12-3/TRBV12-4	TRBJ1-5	CASSPRNPDNQPQHF	TGTGCCAGCAGCCCCCGGAACCCAGATAATCAGCCCCAGCATTTT
.	once	TRBV2	TRBJ2-1	CASSDRSGWAVNEQFF	TGTGCCAGCAGTGATAGATCCGGGTGGGCCGTCAATGAGCAGTTCTTC
TRBD1	.	TRBV11-2	TRBJ1-6	CASSDGLTGGPLHF	TGTGCCAGCAGCGACGGACTTACAGGGGGACCCCTCCACTTT
.	.	TRBV20-1	TRBJ1-1	CSASGPWNGEAFF	TGCAGTGCTAGCGGACCCTGGAACGGTGAAGCTTTCTTT
TRBD2	.	TRBV7-7	TRBJ2-5	CTSGDSQETQYF	TGTACTAGCGGGGACAGCCAGGAGACCCAGTACTTC
.	.	TRBV29-1	TRBJ2-7	CSVERGVYEQYF	TGCAGCGTTGAAAGGGGGGTCTACGAGCAGTACTTC
TRBD1	few	TRBV7-9	TRBJ1-4	CASSGRTGPNEKLFF	TGTGCCAGCAGTGGTCGGACAGGGCCTAATGAAAAACTGTTTTTT
TRBD1	.	TRBV29-1	TRBJ1-2	CSVGTGSFGYTF	TGCAGCGTTGGGACAGGGAGTTTCGGCTACACCTTC
.	.	TRBV20-1	TRBJ1-1	CSARVNGARGWSTEAFF	TGCAGTGCTAGAGTTAACGGGGCGAGAGGTTGGAGCACTGAAGCTTTCTTT
TRBD2	.	TRBV10-3	TRBJ2-5	CAISESGAGSQETQYF	TGTGCCATCAGTGAGTCCGGAGCGGGGTCCCAAGAGACCCAGTACTTC
.	.	TRBV6-5	TRBJ1-6	CASNSGLGISPLHF	TGTGCCAGCAACTCCGGACTGGGGATCTCACCCCTCCACTTT
.	many	TRBV5-1	TRBJ1-2	CASSRGSANYGYTF	TGCGCCAGCAGCCGCGGATCAGCTAACTATGGCTACACCTTC
TRBD1	few	TRBV4-3	TRBJ2-2	CASSQVARQGNTGELFF	TGCGCCAGCAGCCAAGTGGCGCGACAGGGGAACACCGGGGAGCTGTTTTTT
TRBD1	.	TRBV7-8	TRBJ2-2	CASSSRDRDTGELFF	TGTGCCAGCAGCTCCCGGGACAGGGACACCGGGGAGCTGTTTTTT
TRBD1	once	TRBV20-1	TRBJ1-4	CSALDRGKEKLFF	TGCAGTGCTCTAGACAGGGGCAAGGAAAAACTGTTTTTT
.	.	TRBV7-9	TRBJ1-3	CASSVLDTYSGNTIYF	TGTGCCAGCAGCGTTCTGGACACTTACTCTGGAAACACCATATATTTT
TRBD1	.	TRBV10-3	TRBJ2-2	CAISALIRGRDTGELFF	TGTGCCATCAGTGCCCTCATCAGGGGGCGGGACACCGGGGAGCTGTTTTTT
TRBD1	many	TRBV2	TRBJ1-1	CASIRDRVIMNTEAFF	TGTGCCAGTATTAGGGACAGAGTAATCATGAACACTGAAGCTTTCTTT
.	.	TRBV3-1	TRBJ2-5	CASSSGPLGTQYF	TGTGCCAGCAGCTCTGGACCCCTAGGGACCCAGTACTTC
TRBD2	.	TRBV29-1	TRBJ2-7	CSRGTSETYEQYF	TGCAGCAGGGGGACTAGCGAGACCTACGAGCAGTACTTC
.	.	TRBV29-1	TRBJ2-5	CSVEGDGNF	TGCAGCGTTGAAGGGGACGGAAACTTC
.	many	TRBV5-1	TRBJ2-7	CASSLGEEGYEQYF	TGCGCCAGCAGCTTGGGCGAGGAGGGATACGAGCAGTACTTC
.	few	TRBV6-6	TRBJ1-5	CASIKDSNNQPQHF	TGTGCCAGCATCAAAGACAGTAACAATCAGCCCCAGCATTTT
.	.	TRBV7-9	TRBJ2-7	CASSPIRGRNYEQYF	TGTGCCAGCAGCCCGATTCGGGGCAGGAACTACGAGCAGTACTTC